The T cell receptor (beta chain) under discussion was sequenced for a study of T cell responses to AZD1222 COVID-19 vaccine. The method was immunoSEQ multiplex PCR; TCRdb's version includes in-frame clones alone and lacks a portion of them. The table records more than 95,000 clones, roughly 91% of them present only once. The CDR3 has 15 amino acids. The J segment lost 5 bases and the V segment lost 6 bases, leaving 9 bases of the junction unmatched. Germline CDR1 SGHRS, CDR2 YFSETQ. The origin of this receptor is an adult in good health. The source was peripheral blood, collected on day 0 of MenACWY control vaccination. This chain uses TRBV5-1 with TRBJ1-1, with 11 bases fitting TRBD1. The CDR3 region is CASTYLGTGGTEAFF. In DNA form, the CDR3 reads TGCGCCAGCACCTACCTCGGGACAGGGGGAACTGAAGCTTTCTTT.